This TCR beta chain was profiled in a study of blood T cell repertoires in COVID-19. Assay used: immunoSEQ multiplex PCR; TCRdb lists only in-frame clones, some missing. The table lists 44,000 or so clones, less than 70% of them singletons, with 6.2% in the top ten. Germline CDR1 MNHEY, CDR2 SVGEGT. There are 15 residues in the CDR3. Trimming cost V 5 bases and J 6 bases; bases outside gene matches: 7. Material for sequencing was peripheral blood. The chain employs TRBV6-2 or TRBV6-3 and TRBJ2-2; 9 nucleotides agree with TRBD1. The origin of this receptor is an older man with acute or convalescent COVID-19. In DNA form, the CDR3 reads TGTGCCAGCAGTCCCAACACAGGGGGCTCCGGGGAGCTGTTTTTT. It translates to CASSPNTGGSGELFF.